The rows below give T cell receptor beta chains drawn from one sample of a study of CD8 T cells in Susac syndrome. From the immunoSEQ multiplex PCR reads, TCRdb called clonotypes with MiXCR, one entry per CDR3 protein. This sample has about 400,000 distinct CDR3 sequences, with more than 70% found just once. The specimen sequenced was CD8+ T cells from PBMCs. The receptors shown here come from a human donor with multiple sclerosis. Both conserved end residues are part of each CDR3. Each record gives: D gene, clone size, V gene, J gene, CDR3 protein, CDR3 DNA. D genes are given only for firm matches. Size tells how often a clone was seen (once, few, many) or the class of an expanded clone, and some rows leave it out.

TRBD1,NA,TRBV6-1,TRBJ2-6,CASSHRGGQGSHSGANVLTF,TGTGCCAGCAGCCACAGGGGCGGACAGGGGTCCCACTCTGGGGCCAACGTCCTGACTTTC
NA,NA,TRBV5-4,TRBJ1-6,CASSLGSVSPLHF,TGTGCCAGCAGCTTGGGCTCAGTATCACCCCTCCACTTT
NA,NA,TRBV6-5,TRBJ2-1,CASRDRTDYNEQFF,TGTGCCAGCAGAGACCGGACGGATTACAATGAGCAGTTCTTC
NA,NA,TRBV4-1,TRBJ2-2,CASSQEPRGTGELFF,TGCGCCAGCAGCCAAGAGCCACGGGGCACCGGGGAGCTGTTTTTT
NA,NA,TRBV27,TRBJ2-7,CASSLRATYEQYF,TGTGCCAGCAGTCTCAGAGCTACCTACGAGCAGTACTTC
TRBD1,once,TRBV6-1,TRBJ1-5,CASSDGQGGQPQHF,TGTGCCAGCAGTGATGGACAGGGGGGCCAGCCCCAGCATTTT
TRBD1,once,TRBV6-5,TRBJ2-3,CASSTGGAADTQYF,TGTGCCAGCAGTACAGGGGGCGCCGCAGATACGCAGTATTTT
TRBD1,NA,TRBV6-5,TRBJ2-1,CASISSFFPGTGGGYNEQFF,TGTGCCAGTATTTCCTCCTTTTTCCCCGGGACAGGGGGGGGTTACAATGAGCAGTTCTTC
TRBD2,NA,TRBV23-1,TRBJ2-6,CARFRGGPSCSGANVLTF,TGCGCCAGGTTCCGGGGGGGGCCGTCATGCTCTGGGGCCAACGTCCTGACTTTC
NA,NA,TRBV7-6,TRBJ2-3,CASSPRGADTQYF,TGTGCCAGCAGCCCTCGTGGGGCAGATACGCAGTATTTT
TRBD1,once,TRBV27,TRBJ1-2,CASSTGAFYGYTF,TGTGCCAGCAGTACAGGGGCCTTCTATGGCTACACCTTC
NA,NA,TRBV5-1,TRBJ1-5,CASSYFTGPYSNQPQHF,TGCGCCAGCAGCTACTTCACAGGGCCCTATAGCAATCAGCCCCAGCATTTT
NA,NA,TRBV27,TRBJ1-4,CASSRSQLSGEKLFF,TGTGCCAGCAGTCGCAGCCAGTTGTCGGGTGAAAAACTGTTTTTT
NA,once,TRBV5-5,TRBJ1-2,CASSHPTVVYGYTF,TGTGCCAGCAGCCACCCGACAGTGGTTTATGGCTACACCTTC
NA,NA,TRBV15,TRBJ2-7,CATSRDLSYEQYF,TGTGCCACCAGCAGAGATCTTTCCTACGAGCAGTACTTC
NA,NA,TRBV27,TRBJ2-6,CASSILGTSVLTF,TGTGCCAGCAGTATCCTCGGGACATCCGTCCTGACTTTC
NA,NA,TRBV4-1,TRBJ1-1,CASTPVAGTLNTEAFF,TGCGCCAGCACCCCCGTAGCGGGAACCTTGAACACTGAAGCTTTCTTT
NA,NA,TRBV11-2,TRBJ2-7,CASSSYLSGRPYEQYF,TGTGCCAGCAGCTCGTATCTTAGCGGAAGACCCTACGAGCAGTACTTC
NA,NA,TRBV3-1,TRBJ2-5,CASSQSQGEGEETQYF,TGTGCCAGCAGCCAGTCGCAGGGTGAGGGGGAAGAGACCCAGTACTTC
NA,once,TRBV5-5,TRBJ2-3,CASSLEALADTQYF,TGTGCCAGCAGCTTGGAAGCTTTGGCAGATACGCAGTATTTT
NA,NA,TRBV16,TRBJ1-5,CASSQSGVPHQPQHF,TGTGCCAGCAGCCAATCGGGGGTGCCCCATCAGCCCCAGCATTTT
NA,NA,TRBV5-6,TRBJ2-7,CASSPLPLSSYEQYF,TGTGCCAGCAGCCCACTTCCCCTCAGCTCCTACGAGCAGTACTTC
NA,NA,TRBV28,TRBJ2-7,CASSFADSSCEQYF,TGTGCCAGCAGTTTTGCAGATAGCTCCTGCGAGCAGTACTTC
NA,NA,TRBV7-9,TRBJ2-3,CASSLAFTETSTDTQYF,TGTGCCAGCAGCTTAGCCTTCACGGAAACTAGCACAGATACGCAGTATTTT
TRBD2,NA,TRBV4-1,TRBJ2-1,CASSGKREGHEQFF,TGCGCCAGCAGCGGGAAGAGGGAGGGGCATGAGCAGTTCTTC
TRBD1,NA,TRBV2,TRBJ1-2,CASRRTGQGHGYTF,TGTGCCAGCAGACGTACGGGACAGGGTCATGGCTACACCTTC
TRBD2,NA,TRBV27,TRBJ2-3,CASSFSGNTDTQYF,TGTGCCAGCAGTTTTAGCGGGAACACAGATACGCAGTATTTT
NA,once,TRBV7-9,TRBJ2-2,CASSFLDSGIAGELFF,TGTGCCAGCAGCTTTTTAGATTCAGGGATCGCCGGGGAGCTGTTTTTT
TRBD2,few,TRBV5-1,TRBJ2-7,CASSPGLAGGLDYEQYF,TGCGCCAGCAGCCCGGGACTAGCGGGAGGATTGGACTACGAGCAGTACTTC
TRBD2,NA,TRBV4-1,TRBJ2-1,CASSQSSLAGGRNEQFF,TGCGCCAGCAGCCAGAGCAGTCTAGCGGGGGGGCGCAATGAGCAGTTCTTC
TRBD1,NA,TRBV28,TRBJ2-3,CASLSGQGFSDTQYF,TGTGCCAGCCTTTCGGGACAGGGGTTCTCAGATACGCAGTATTTT
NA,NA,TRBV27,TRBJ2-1,CASSLSLLYNEQFF,TGTGCCAGCAGTTTATCGCTGCTCTACAATGAGCAGTTCTTC
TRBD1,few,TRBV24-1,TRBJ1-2,CATSDPGQDYGYTF,TGTGCCACCAGTGACCCGGGACAGGACTATGGCTACACCTTC
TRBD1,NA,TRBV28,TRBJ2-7,CASSPGQGAAYEQYF,TGTGCCAGCAGCCCAGGACAGGGGGCGGCCTACGAGCAGTACTTC
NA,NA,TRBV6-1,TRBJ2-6,CASSQTAGPGANVLTF,TGTGCCAGCAGCCAAACGGCGGGGCCTGGGGCCAACGTCCTGACTTTC
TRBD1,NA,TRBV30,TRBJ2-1,CAWSGYRDREGNEQFF,TGTGCCTGGAGTGGGTACCGGGACAGGGAAGGCAATGAGCAGTTCTTC
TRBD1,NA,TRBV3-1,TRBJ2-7,CASSHGYRGGFYEQYF,TGTGCCAGCAGCCACGGCTACAGGGGCGGATTCTACGAGCAGTACTTC
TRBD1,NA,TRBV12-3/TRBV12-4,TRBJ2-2,CATSRQGRDTGELFF,TGTGCCACCTCGAGACAGGGACGGGACACCGGGGAGCTGTTTTTT
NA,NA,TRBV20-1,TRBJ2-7,CSATNVGSYEQYF,TGCAGTGCTACCAACGTAGGCTCCTACGAGCAGTACTTC
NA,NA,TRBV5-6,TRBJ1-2,CASSWGTSNYGYTF,TGTGCCAGCAGCTGGGGGACTAGCAACTATGGCTACACCTTC
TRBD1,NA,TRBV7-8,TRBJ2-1,CASSLERTGNEQFF,TGTGCCAGCAGCTTAGAGAGGACAGGGAATGAGCAGTTCTTC
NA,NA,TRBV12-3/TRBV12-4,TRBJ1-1,CASRPGTAVGTEAFF,TGTGCCAGCAGGCCTGGGACGGCCGTGGGGACTGAAGCTTTCTTT
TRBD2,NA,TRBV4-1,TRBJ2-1,CASSRNLAGESDEQFF,TGCGCCAGCAGCCGCAACCTAGCGGGAGAAAGCGATGAGCAGTTCTTC
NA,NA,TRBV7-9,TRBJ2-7,CASSEAGTYEQYF,TGTGCCAGCAGCGAGGCAGGAACCTACGAGCAGTACTTC
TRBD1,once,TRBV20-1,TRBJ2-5,CSARGDRVTETQYF,TGCAGTGCTAGGGGGGACAGGGTGACCGAGACCCAGTACTTC
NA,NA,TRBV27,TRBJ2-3,CASSFLSFRAQYF,TGTGCCAGCAGTTTTTTATCGTTCCGCGCGCAGTATTTT
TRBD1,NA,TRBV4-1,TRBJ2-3,CASSHPPTGGRSTDTQYF,TGCGCCAGCAGCCACCCCCCAACAGGGGGCCGTAGCACAGATACGCAGTATTTT
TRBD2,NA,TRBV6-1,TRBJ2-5,CASSDTGLEGETQYF,TGTGCCAGCAGTGACACGGGACTAGAGGGAGAGACCCAGTACTTC
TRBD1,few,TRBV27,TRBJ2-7,CASSLYTGGYEQYF,TGTGCCAGCAGTCTTTACACAGGGGGCTACGAGCAGTACTTC
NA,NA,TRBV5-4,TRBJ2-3,CASSFQGGADTQYF,TGTGCCAGCAGCTTCCAGGGGGGGGCAGATACGCAGTATTTT
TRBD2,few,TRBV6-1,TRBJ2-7,CASSERPGLVYEQYF,TGTGCCAGCAGTGAACGTCCGGGACTAGTTTACGAGCAGTACTTC
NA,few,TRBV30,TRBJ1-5,CASRERGGEGTQHF,TGTGCCTCACGAGAAAGGGGAGGAGAAGGGACCCAGCATTTT
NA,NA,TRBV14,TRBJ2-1,CASSQEGPPGYNEQFF,TGTGCCAGCAGCCAAGAGGGACCCCCTGGCTACAATGAGCAGTTCTTC
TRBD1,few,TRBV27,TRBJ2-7,CASSPWDSSYEQYF,TGTGCCAGCAGTCCGTGGGACAGCTCCTACGAGCAGTACTTC
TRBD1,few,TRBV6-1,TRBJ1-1,CASSSGQGDTEAFF,TGTGCCAGCAGCTCAGGACAGGGAGACACTGAAGCTTTCTTT